This TCR beta chain originates from a study of blood T cell repertoires in COVID-19. On the study more broadly: Both acute and convalescent COVID-19 samples were obtained from the United States, Italy and Spain. Sample material is recorded as cDNA or gDNA derived from T cells, B-cell-depleted T cells, or PBMCs.

V dropped 0 bases and J dropped 7; count of bases not matched to a gene: 12. This CDR3 is 16 amino acids long. The V gene's germline CDR1 is LGHNA and CDR2 YNFKEQ. Libraries were prepared by immunoSEQ multiplex PCR; TCRdb keeps only in-frame clonotypes and omits some of them. The sample holds tens of thousands of clones, under 80% seen once. The chain uses TRBV4-2 and TRBJ2-7; TRBD2 agrees at 7 bases. The specimen was peripheral blood. The TCR was taken from a human donor in a cohort sampled during active COVID-19. The CDR3 loop is CASSQDTGLDGMEQYF. In DNA form, the CDR3 reads TGTGCCAGCAGCCAAGATACAGGACTAGACGGCATGGAGCAGTACTTC.